The 24 T cell receptor beta chains in this list originate from one sample, sequenced in a study of T cell changes during pregnancy in multiple sclerosis. Assay: immunoSEQ multiplex PCR; the TCRdb copy retains only in-frame clones and omits some. The data hold about 100,000 clones, with approximately 92% observed a single time. Sequenced material: peripheral blood, taken after pregnancy. The receptors come from a female donor with multiple sclerosis, enrolled in a pregnancy study.

This sequence joins TRBV30 and TRBJ2-6; 12 nucleotides agree with TRBD2. With V trimmed by 4 bases and J by 2 bases, 3 bases remained unmatched. The CDR3 totals 16 residues. Germline V gene sequence: CDR1 GTSNPN, CDR2 SVGIG (reference sequence). The CDR3 loop reads CAWTSGRAAGANVLTF. In DNA, the CDR3 is TGTGCCTGGACTAGCGGGAGGGCCGCTGGGGCCAACGTCCTGACTTTC.

The chain combines TRBV7-2 with TRBJ2-7; D possibly corresponds to TRBD1 (5 bases). The CDR3 has 16 residues. Germline CDR1 and CDR2: SGHTA and FQGNSA. The V end was cut by 0 bases, the J end by 6 bases, with 18 bases between. CDR3 protein: CASSLALGVQRGEQYF. CDR3 nucleotide sequence: TGTGCCAGCAGCTTAGCACTCGGTGTACAAAGGGGCGAGCAGTACTTC.

V gene TRBV7-8 combines with J gene TRBJ1-2; perhaps TRBD1 as D (6 bases). Per germline, CDR1 SGHVS and CDR2 FQNEAQ. With 4 bases removed from V and 6 bases from J, the gap between germline ends came to 18 bases. This CDR3 has 15 residues. DNA of the CDR3: TGTGCCAGCAGCTCACAGGGTCTCGGAACTCATGGCTACACCTTC. This encodes CASSSQGLGTHGYTF.

The V gene is TRBV7-2, the J gene TRBJ2-7; 9 positions agree with TRBD2. Germline CDR1 SGHTA, CDR2 FQGNSA. The length of the CDR3 is 14 residues. V lost 5 bases, J lost 6 bases, and 8 bases stayed unmatched. CDR3 sequence reads: CASSTSGGGGEQYF. CDR3 DNA: TGTGCCAGCAGCACCAGTGGCGGGGGGGGCGAGCAGTACTTC.

The rearrangement uses TRBV28 and TRBJ1-2; no definite D call. The V end lost 8 bases, the J end lost 0 bases, and 7 bases lay between the germline ends. The CDR3 has 12 residues. Germline CDR1 is MDHEN and CDR2 is SYDVKM. CDR3 DNA sequence: TGTGCCAGCGTAAGAGCTAACTATGGCTACACCTTC. This codes for CASVRANYGYTF.

V is TRBV5-4 and J is TRBJ1-2; no clear D gene. V lost 5 bases to trimming and J lost 0 bases, with 26 bases between them. The CDR3 is 19 amino acids. The germline gives CDR1 SGHNT, CDR2 YYREEE (reference sequence). Written as DNA, the CDR3 is TGTGCCAGCAGACGCGGAACACGAGGTAGTCTCCCTTCTAACTATGGCTACACCTTC. Its translation: CASRRGTRGSLPSNYGYTF.

The chain combines TRBV6-6 with TRBJ2-5; D ambiguous. Germline V gene lookup returns CDR1 MNHNY and CDR2 SVGAGI (reference sequence). The CDR3 is made up of 15 amino acids. Trimming stripped 0 bases from V and 1 base from J, with 9 bases between. The CDR3 spells CASSYSMATQETQYF. DNA of the CDR3: TGTGCCAGCAGTTACTCGATGGCCACCCAAGAGACCCAGTACTTC.

The V call is TRBV6-1, the J call TRBJ2-5; 13 bases fit TRBD2. Germline values: CDR1 MNHNS, CDR2 SASEGT. This CDR3 contains 14 residues. Trimming removed 6 bases from V and 7 bases from J; junction bases left unmatched: 5. The CDR3 region is CASSGLAGEGTQYF. As DNA, the CDR3 is TGTGCCAGCAGCGGACTAGCGGGAGAGGGGACCCAGTACTTC.

The gene calls are TRBV11-3 and TRBJ2-5, with a weak D call TRBD2 (6 bases). CDR3 length equals 13 residues. Germline loops: CDR1 SGHNT, CDR2 YENEEA. Trimming took 5 bases from V and 4 from J, leaving 11 bases between them. DNA of the CDR3: TGTGCCAGCAGCCCCCGGGGGTTAGAGACCCAGTACTTC. Amino acid sequence: CASSPRGLETQYF.

This chain uses TRBV30 with TRBJ2-1; 11 positions match TRBD1. This CDR3 is built from 14 residues. Germline CDR1 is GTSNPN and CDR2 is SVGIG (reference sequence). Trimming at V came to 6 bases and at J to 5 bases, leaving 6 bases not matched to a gene. Written as DNA, the CDR3 is TGTGCCTGCCACCGGGACAGGGGGAACAATGAGCAGTTCTTC. Translating it yields CACHRDRGNNEQFF.

The chain carries TRBV14 and TRBJ1-1; 7 positions agree with TRBD1. The germline V gene encodes CDR1 SGHDN and CDR2 FVKESK. The CDR3 is 14 residues long. V was pared by 4 bases and J by 9 bases, with 11 bases of the junction left unmatched. The CDR3 reads CASSRGLGTVQAFF. In nucleotides, the CDR3 is TGTGCCAGCAGCCGAGGACTTGGGACAGTTCAAGCTTTCTTT.

This chain uses TRBV29-1 with TRBJ2-7, with D perhaps matching TRBD1 (6 bases). Trimming removed 5 bases at V and 4 bases at J, with 18 bases between. The CDR3 is 14 residues long. The V gene's germline CDR1 is SQVTM and CDR2 ANQGSEA. The CDR3 DNA reads as TGCAGCGTTACCCCGGGACAAAGGAGATACGAGCAGTACTTC. Encoded protein: CSVTPGQRRYEQYF.

Only one count was recorded for this clone. The chain couples TRBV2 to TRBJ2-7; D remains ambiguous. The CDR3 contains 13 residues. The V and J ends lost 5 bases and 2 bases respectively, with 10 bases between them. In germline, CDR1 is SNHLY, CDR2 FYNNEI. The CDR3 DNA follows: TGTGCCAGCAGTCGACTGCCAGCCTACGAGCAGTACTTC. Protein sequence: CASSRLPAYEQYF.

A single count supports this clone. The V gene is TRBV14, the J gene TRBJ2-7, with 10 positions matching TRBD1. The germline V gene encodes CDR1 SGHDN and CDR2 FVKESK. Trimming took 1 base from V and 4 from J; bases not matched to a gene: 7. The CDR3 consists of 16 residues. CDR3 DNA sequence: TGTGCCAGCAGCCAAGGACGGGACAGGGGTGGGTACGAGCAGTACTTC. Translated: CASSQGRDRGGYEQYF.

V gene TRBV11-2 combines with J gene TRBJ2-3, with D unclear. The length of the CDR3 is 15 residues. V gave up 2 bases and J gave up 0 bases, with 9 bases separating them. Germline V CDR1 and CDR2: SGHAT, FQNNGV. The CDR3 protein is CASSLNLQSTDTQYF. The CDR3 nucleotides read TGTGCCAGCAGCTTAAATTTACAGAGCACAGATACGCAGTATTTT. Full variable domain (missing parts from reference TRBV11-2 and TRBJ2-3): EAGVAQSPRYKIIEKRQSVAFWCNPISGHATLYWYQQILGQGPKLLIQFQNNGVVDDSQLPKDRFSAERLKGVDSTLKIQPAKLEDSAVYLCASSLNLQSTDTQYFGPGTRLTVL.

V gene TRBV7-3 combines with J gene TRBJ2-5; D unclear. Deletions cut 2 bases from V and 5 bases from J, with 18 bases between. CDR1 and CDR2 (germline): SGHTA, FQGTGA. The CDR3 has 16 amino acids. DNA for the CDR3: TGTGCCAGCAGCTTAGATGGCAGGTCAACAAGGGAGACCCAGTACTTC. It yields the protein CASSLDGRSTRETQYF.

The V and J genes are TRBV2 and TRBJ2-5; D is unresolved. The V gene's germline CDR1 is SNHLY and CDR2 FYNNEI. The CDR3 extends over 12 amino acids. The V and J ends lost 6 bases and 2 bases respectively, with 7 bases between them. This CDR3 reads CASRAVQETQYF. The CDR3, as DNA: TGTGCCAGCAGGGCGGTACAAGAGACCCAGTACTTC.

This chain links TRBV2 with TRBJ2-5; D possibly corresponds to TRBD2 (6 bases). Trimming stripped 0 bases from V and 5 bases from J, with 16 bases between. Germline V gene data show CDR1 as SNHLY and CDR2 as FYNNEI. The CDR3 length is 16 residues. This CDR3 is CASSEASGGVDETQYF. CDR3 bases: TGTGCCAGCAGTGAAGCGTCCGGGGGAGTTGATGAGACCCAGTACTTC. Using reference TRBV2 and TRBJ2-5 for the parts outside the CDR3, the full variable domain is EPEVTQTPSHQVTQMGQEVILRCVPISNHLYFYWYRQILGQKVEFLVSFYNNEISEKSEIFDDQFSVERPDGSNFTLKIRSTKLEDSAMYFCASSEASGGVDETQYFGPGTRLLVL.

The gene calls are TRBV7-2 and TRBJ2-1, with D maybe TRBD2 (5 bases). V lost 3 bases and J 0 bases, leaving 12 bases between the germline ends. The CDR3 covers 16 residues. Germline assignment: CDR1 SGHTA and CDR2 FQGNSA. The CDR3 spells CASSFRTGSSYNEQFF. The CDR3 DNA is TGTGCCAGCAGCTTTCGGACGGGGAGCTCCTACAATGAGCAGTTCTTC.

V gene TRBV28 combines with J gene TRBJ2-7; D gene ambiguous. Germline CDR1 MDHEN, CDR2 SYDVKM. This CDR3 comprises 14 residues. Trimming cost V 2 bases and J 2 bases, with 10 bases left between them. The CDR3 protein is CASSLVGYTYEQYF. Here the CDR3 DNA reads TGTGCCAGCAGTTTAGTCGGGTATACCTACGAGCAGTACTTC.

The chain recombines TRBV5-1 with TRBJ2-5, with no clear D. Trimming pared 3 bases from V and 5 bases from J, leaving 5 bases between. The CDR3 has 11 residues. In germline, CDR1 is SGHRS, CDR2 YFSETQ. The CDR3 here is CASSSFETQYF. The CDR3 DNA reads TGCGCCAGCAGCTCGTTCGAGACCCAGTACTTC. Based on the CDR3 plus reference TRBV5-1 and TRBJ2-5, the full variable domain is KAGVTQTPRYLIKTRGQQVTLSCSPISGHRSVSWYQQTPGQGLQFLFEYFSETQRNKGNFPGRFSGRQFSNSRSEMNVSTLELGDSALYLCASSSFETQYFGPGTRLLVL.

The chain couples TRBV7-9 to TRBJ2-5; weak D call: TRBD2 (6 bases). The CDR3 length is 16 residues. Trimming shortened V by 3 bases and J by 2 bases, and 16 bases separated the two germline ends. CDR1 SEHNR and CDR2 FQNEAQ come from the germline V gene (reference sequence). As DNA, the CDR3 is TGTGCCAGCAGCTTCTCTCGACTAGGGCCACAAGAGACCCAGTACTTC. Its translation is CASSFSRLGPQETQYF.

The rearrangement uses TRBV18 and TRBJ1-6; D might be TRBD1 (5 bases). V lost 8 bases, J lost 7 bases, and 15 bases lay in between. CDR3 length: 14 residues. CDR1 is KGHSH, CDR2 LQKENI, per germline. The CDR3 DNA is TGTGCCAGCGCGACCGGGGGGGAAAATTCACCCCTCCACTTT. Protein sequence: CASATGGENSPLHF.

The chain links TRBV7-9 to TRBJ1-5; no definite D call. Per germline, CDR1 SEHNR and CDR2 FQNEAQ (reference sequence). This CDR3 is built from 12 residues. The V end was cut by 1 base, the J end by 8 bases, with 6 bases between. The CDR3 DNA is TGTGCCAGCAGCTTAGAGAGGGAGCCCCAGCATTTT. As protein: CASSLEREPQHF.